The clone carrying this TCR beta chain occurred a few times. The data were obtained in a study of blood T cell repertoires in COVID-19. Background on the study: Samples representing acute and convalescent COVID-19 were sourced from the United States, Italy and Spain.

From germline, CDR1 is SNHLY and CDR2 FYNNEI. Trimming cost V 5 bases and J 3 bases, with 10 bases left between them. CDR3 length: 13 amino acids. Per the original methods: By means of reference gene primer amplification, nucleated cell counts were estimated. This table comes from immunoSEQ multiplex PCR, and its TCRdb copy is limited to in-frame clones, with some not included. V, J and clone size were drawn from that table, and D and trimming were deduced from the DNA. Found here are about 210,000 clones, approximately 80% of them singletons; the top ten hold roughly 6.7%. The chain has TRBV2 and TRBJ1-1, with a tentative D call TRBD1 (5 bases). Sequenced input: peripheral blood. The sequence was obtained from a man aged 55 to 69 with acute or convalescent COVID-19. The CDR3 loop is CASSLGGDTEAFF. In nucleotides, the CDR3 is TGTGCCAGCAGTCTCGGAGGGGACACTGAAGCTTTCTTT.